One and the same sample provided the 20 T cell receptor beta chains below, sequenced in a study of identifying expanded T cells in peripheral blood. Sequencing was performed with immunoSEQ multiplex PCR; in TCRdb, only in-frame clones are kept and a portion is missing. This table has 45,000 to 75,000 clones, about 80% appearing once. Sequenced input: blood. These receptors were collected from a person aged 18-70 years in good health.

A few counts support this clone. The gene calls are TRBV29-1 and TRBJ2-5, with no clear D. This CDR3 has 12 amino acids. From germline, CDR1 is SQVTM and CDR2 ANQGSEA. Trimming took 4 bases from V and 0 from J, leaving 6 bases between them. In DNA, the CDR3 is TGCAGCGTTGGCGGCTACCAAGAGACCCAGTACTTC. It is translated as CSVGGYQETQYF. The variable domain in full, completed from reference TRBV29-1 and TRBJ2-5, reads SAVISQKPSRDICQRGTSLTIQCQVDSQVTMMFWYRQQPGQSLTLIATANQGSEATYESGFVIDKFPISRPNLTFSTLTVSNMSPEDSSIYLCSVGGYQETQYFGPGTRLLVL.

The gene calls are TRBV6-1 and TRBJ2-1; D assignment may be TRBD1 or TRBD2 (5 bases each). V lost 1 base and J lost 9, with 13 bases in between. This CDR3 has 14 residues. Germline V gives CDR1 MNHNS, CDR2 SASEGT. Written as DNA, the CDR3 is TGTGCCAGCAGTGAAGTCGAGGGGAAGAGTGAGCAGTTCTTC. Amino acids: CASSEVEGKSEQFF.

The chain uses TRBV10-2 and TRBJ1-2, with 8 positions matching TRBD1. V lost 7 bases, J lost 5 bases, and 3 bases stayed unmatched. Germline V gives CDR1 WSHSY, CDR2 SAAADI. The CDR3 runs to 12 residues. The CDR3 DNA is TGCGCCAGCACCCAGGGGGCTTATGGCTACACCTTC. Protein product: CASTQGAYGYTF.

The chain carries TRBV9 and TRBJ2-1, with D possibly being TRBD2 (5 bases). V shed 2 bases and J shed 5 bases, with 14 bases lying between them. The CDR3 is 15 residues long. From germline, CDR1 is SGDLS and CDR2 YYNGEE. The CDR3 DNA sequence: TGTGCCAGCAGCGTTAGGGAGTTTTCCCACAATGAGCAGTTCTTC. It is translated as CASSVREFSHNEQFF.

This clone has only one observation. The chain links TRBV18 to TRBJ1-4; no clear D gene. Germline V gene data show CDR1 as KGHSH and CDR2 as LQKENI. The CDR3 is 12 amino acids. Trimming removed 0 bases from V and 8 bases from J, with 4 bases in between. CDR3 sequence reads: CASSPPEEKLFF. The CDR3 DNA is TGTGCCAGCTCACCACCGGAGGAAAAACTGTTTTTT.

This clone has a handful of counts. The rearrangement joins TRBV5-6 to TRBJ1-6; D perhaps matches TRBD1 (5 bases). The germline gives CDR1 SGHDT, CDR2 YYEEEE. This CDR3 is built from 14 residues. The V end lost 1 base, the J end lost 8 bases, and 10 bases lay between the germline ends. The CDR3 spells CASSLQGRYSPLHF. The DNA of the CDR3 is TGTGCCAGCAGCTTGCAGGGTAGATATTCACCCCTCCACTTT.

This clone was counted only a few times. The CDR3 region is CASRPTGINNSPLHF. The DNA of the CDR3 is TGTGCCAGCCGCCCGACAGGGATTAATAATTCACCCCTCCACTTT. The rearrangement joins TRBV2 to TRBJ1-6; 7 bases fit TRBD1. Germline CDR1 is SNHLY and CDR2 is FYNNEI. Trimming cost V 8 bases and J 5 bases; bases outside gene matches: 9. The CDR3 spans 15 residues. The whole variable domain, filled in from reference TRBV2 and TRBJ1-6, reads EPEVTQTPSHQVTQMGQEVILRCVPISNHLYFYWYRQILGQKVEFLVSFYNNEISEKSEIFDDQFSVERPDGSNFTLKIRSTKLEDSAMYFCASRPTGINNSPLHFGNGTRLTVT.

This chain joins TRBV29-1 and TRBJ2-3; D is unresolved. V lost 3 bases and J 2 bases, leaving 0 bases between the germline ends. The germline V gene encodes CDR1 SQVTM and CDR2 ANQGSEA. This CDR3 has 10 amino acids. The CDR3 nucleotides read TGCAGCGTTGACACAGATACGCAGTATTTT. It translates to CSVDTDTQYF.

The CDR3 region is CASSDGAGGPHEQFF. CDR3 sequence (DNA): TGCGCCAGCAGTGATGGGGCGGGAGGGCCCCATGAGCAGTTCTTC. The V gene is TRBV10-2, the J gene TRBJ2-1; 9 bases fit TRBD2. Germline lookup yields CDR1 WSHSY and CDR2 SAAADI. This CDR3 has 15 amino acids. With V trimmed by 3 bases and J by 8 bases, 8 bases remained unmatched.

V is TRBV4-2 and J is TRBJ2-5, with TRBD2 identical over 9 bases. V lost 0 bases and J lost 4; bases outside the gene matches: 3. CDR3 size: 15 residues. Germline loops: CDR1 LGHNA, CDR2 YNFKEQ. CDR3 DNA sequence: TGTGCCAGCAGCCAAGATCCTAGCGGGGCAGAGACCCAGTACTTC. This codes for CASSQDPSGAETQYF.

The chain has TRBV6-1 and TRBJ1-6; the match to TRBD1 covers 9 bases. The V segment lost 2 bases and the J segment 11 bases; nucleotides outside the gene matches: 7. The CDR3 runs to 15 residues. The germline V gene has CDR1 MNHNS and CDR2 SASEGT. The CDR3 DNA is TGTGCCAGCAGTGAACGGGGACAGGGACGAGCACCCCTCCACTTT. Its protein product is CASSERGQGRAPLHF.

The CDR3 DNA follows: TGCGCCAGCAGCCAATGGTACAGGGGCGGCTACGAGCAGTACTTC. This gives the protein CASSQWYRGGYEQYF. The chain combines TRBV4-1 with TRBJ2-7; 7 positions match TRBD1. The V segment lost 2 bases and the J segment 3 bases; nucleotides outside the gene matches: 7. The CDR3 has 15 amino acids. Germline values: CDR1 MGHRA, CDR2 YSYEKL.

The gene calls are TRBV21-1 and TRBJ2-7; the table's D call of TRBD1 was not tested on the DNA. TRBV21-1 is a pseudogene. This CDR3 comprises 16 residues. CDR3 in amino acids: CATSHRPQGKAYEQYV. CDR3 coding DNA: TGTGCCACCTCGCATCGGCCCCAGGGGAAGGCCTACGAGCAGTACGTC.

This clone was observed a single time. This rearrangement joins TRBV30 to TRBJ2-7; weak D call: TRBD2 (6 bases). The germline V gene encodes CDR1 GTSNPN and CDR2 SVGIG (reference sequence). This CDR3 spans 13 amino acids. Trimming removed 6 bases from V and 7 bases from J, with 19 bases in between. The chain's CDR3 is CACLSYGRTEQYF. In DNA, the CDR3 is TGTGCCTGCCTAAGTTATGGGAGGACTGAGCAGTACTTC.

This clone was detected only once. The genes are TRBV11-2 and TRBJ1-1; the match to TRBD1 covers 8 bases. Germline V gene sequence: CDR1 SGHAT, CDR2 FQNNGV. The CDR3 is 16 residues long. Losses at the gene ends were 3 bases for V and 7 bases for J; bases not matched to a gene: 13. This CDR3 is CASSLAHGQGKIEAFF. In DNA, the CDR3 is TGTGCCAGCAGCTTGGCACATGGACAGGGCAAAATTGAAGCTTTCTTT.

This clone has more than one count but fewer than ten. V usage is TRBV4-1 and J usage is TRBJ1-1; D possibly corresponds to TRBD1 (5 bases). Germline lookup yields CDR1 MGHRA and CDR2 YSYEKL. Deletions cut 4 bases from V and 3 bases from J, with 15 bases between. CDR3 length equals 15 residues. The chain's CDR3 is CASSPDPGGYTEAFF. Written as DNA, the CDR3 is TGCGCCAGCAGCCCCGACCCCGGGGGGTACACTGAAGCTTTCTTT.

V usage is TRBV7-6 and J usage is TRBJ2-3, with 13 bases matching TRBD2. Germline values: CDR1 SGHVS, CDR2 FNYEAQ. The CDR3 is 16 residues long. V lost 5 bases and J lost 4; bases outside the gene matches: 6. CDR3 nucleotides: TGTGCCAGCAGCCCGAGGACTAGCGGGAGCCCAGATACGCAGTATTTT. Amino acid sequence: CASSPRTSGSPDTQYF.

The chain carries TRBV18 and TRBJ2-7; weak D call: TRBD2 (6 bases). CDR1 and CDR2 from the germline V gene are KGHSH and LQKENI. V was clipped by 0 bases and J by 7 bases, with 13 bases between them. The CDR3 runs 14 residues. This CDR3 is CASSPPSAAGEQYF. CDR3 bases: TGTGCCAGCTCACCACCTAGCGCCGCGGGGGAGCAGTACTTC.

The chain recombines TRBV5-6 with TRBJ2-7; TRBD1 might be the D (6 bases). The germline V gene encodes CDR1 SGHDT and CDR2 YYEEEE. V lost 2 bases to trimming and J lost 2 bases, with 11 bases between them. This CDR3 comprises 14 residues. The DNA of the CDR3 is TGTGCCAGCAGCTTCCGGACAGCCGCCTACGAGCAGTACGTC. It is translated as CASSFRTAAYEQYV.

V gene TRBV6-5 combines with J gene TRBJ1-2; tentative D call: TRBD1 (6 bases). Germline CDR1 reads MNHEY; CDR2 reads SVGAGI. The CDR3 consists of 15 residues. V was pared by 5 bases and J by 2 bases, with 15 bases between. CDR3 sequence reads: CASSPLGQGNYGYTF. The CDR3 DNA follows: TGTGCCAGCAGTCCCCTGGGTCAGGGGAACTATGGCTACACCTTC.